This T cell receptor beta chain derives from a study of cytomegalovirus exposure and HLA in healthy donors. Some clones are missing from TCRdb's copy, which holds only in-frame ones; the method was immunoSEQ multiplex PCR. The profile shows 150,000 to 200,000 clones, 84% of them singletons. The clonotype comes from a young man in good health and CMV-seropositive. Material for sequencing was PBMCs.

CDR3 coding DNA: TGTGCCACTTCCGATTGGACGGGAGTACAAGAGACCCAGTACTTC. Translation gives CATSDWTGVQETQYF. This sequence joins TRBV10-3 and TRBJ2-5, with D perhaps matching TRBD2 (6 bases). V was cut by 10 bases and J by 2 bases, with 20 bases left in between. CDR1 ENHRY and CDR2 SYGVKD come from the germline V gene. CDR3 length equals 15 residues.